These 28 T cell receptor beta chains originate from one sample sequenced in a study of cytomegalovirus exposure and HLA in healthy donors. A multiplex PCR was run with 60 Vbeta primers and 13 Jbeta primers. Only in-frame clones appear in the TCRdb table, and some are missing; sequencing was by immunoSEQ multiplex PCR. The sample includes approximately 160,000 clones, around 68% of them seen just once. The specimen was PBMCs. These TCRs come from a man aged 50 or older in good health and CMV-seronegative.

The V and J genes are TRBV19 and TRBJ2-7; 7 nucleotides match TRBD1. Germline CDR1 LNHDA, CDR2 SQIVND (reference sequence). There are 11 residues in the CDR3. Unmatched junction bases numbered 5, after V lost 10 bases and J lost 5 bases. The CDR3 sequence is CATSDRDEQYF. DNA for the CDR3: TGTGCCACTTCTGACAGGGACGAGCAGTACTTC.

V is TRBV2 and J is TRBJ2-5; 7 nucleotides agree with TRBD1. Germline values: CDR1 SNHLY, CDR2 FYNNEI. The CDR3 length is 15 residues. The V and J ends lost 5 bases and 1 base, in that order; junction bases with no gene match: 7. The CDR3 nucleotides read TGTGCCAGCAGTCATACGACAGGGACCCAAGAGACCCAGTACTTC. Its protein product is CASSHTTGTQETQYF.

The chain carries TRBV4-3 and TRBJ1-6; D gene unclear. CDR3 length: 14 residues. Looked up from germline, CDR1 is LGHNA and CDR2 is YSLEER. V gave up 2 bases and J gave up 3 bases, with 5 bases separating them. CDR3 region: CASSQRVYNSPLHF. As DNA, the CDR3 is TGCGCCAGCAGCCAAAGAGTCTATAATTCACCCCTCCACTTT.

The table lists this clone with a count of one. The CDR3: CASSMAGLFMDEQYF. The CDR3 bases are TGTGCCAGCTCAATGGCTGGACTTTTCATGGACGAGCAGTACTTC. The chain uses TRBV7-9 and TRBJ2-7, with D possibly TRBD2 on 5 matching bases. Trimming removed 8 bases from V and 5 bases from J, with 22 bases in between. This CDR3 has 15 amino acids. Germline lookup yields CDR1 SEHNR and CDR2 FQNEAQ (reference sequence).

J is TRBJ2-1 and V is TRBV5-1; 8 bases match TRBD1. Per the germline V gene, CDR1 is SGHRS and CDR2 is YFSETQ. With V trimmed by 4 bases and J by 1 base, 4 bases remained unmatched. CDR3 length: 15 residues. This chain's CDR3 is CASSLDRASYNEQFF. CDR3 nucleotide sequence: TGCGCCAGCAGCCTGGACAGGGCATCCTACAATGAGCAGTTCTTC.

This clone came up a few times. J is TRBJ1-2 and V is TRBV19, with TRBD1 matching 9 bases. Looked up from germline, CDR1 is LNHDA and CDR2 is SQIVND (reference sequence). V lost 7 bases, J lost 8 bases, and 8 bases stayed unmatched. The CDR3 extends over 13 amino acids. The DNA of the CDR3 is TGTGCCAGTATGACCCGGACAGGGGACGGCTACACCTTC. It encodes CASMTRTGDGYTF.

CDR3 sequence reads: CASSNLAGPNTGELFF. The CDR3 DNA sequence: TGTGCCAGCAGCAATTTGGCGGGGCCGAACACCGGGGAGCTGTTTTTT. The rearrangement joins TRBV11-2 to TRBJ2-2, with D possibly being TRBD2 (6 bases). Germline V lookup: CDR1 SGHAT, CDR2 FQNNGV. The CDR3 is made up of 16 amino acids. Trimming cost V 5 bases and J 0 bases, with 13 bases left between them. Using reference TRBV11-2 and TRBJ2-2 for the parts outside the CDR3, the full variable domain is EAGVAQSPRYKIIEKRQSVAFWCNPISGHATLYWYQQILGQGPKLLIQFQNNGVVDDSQLPKDRFSAERLKGVDSTLKIQPAKLEDSAVYLCASSNLAGPNTGELFFGEGSRLTVL.

In its sample, this clone was seen once. The chain is built from TRBV7-9 and TRBJ1-1; 10 bases match TRBD1. The length of the CDR3 is 14 residues. The V gene end was trimmed by 4 bases and the J gene end by 5 bases; junction bases not matched to a gene: 4. Germline values: CDR1 SEHNR, CDR2 FQNEAQ (reference sequence). The CDR3 reads CASSSWTGGTEAFF. The CDR3 DNA follows: TGTGCCAGCAGCTCCTGGACAGGGGGGACTGAAGCTTTCTTT. The full variable domain, with the rest looked up from reference TRBV7-9 and TRBJ1-1, is DTGVSQNPRHKITKRGQNVTFRCDPISEHNRLYWYRQTLGQGPEFLTYFQNEAQLEKSRLLSDRFSAERPKGSFSTLEIQRTEQGDSAMYLCASSSWTGGTEAFFGQGTRLTVV.

The chain is built from TRBV4-1 and TRBJ2-1; 7 nucleotides align to TRBD1. J was trimmed by 3 bases and V by 1 base; bases with no gene match: 3. The germline V gene has CDR1 MGHRA and CDR2 YSYEKL. The CDR3 runs to 15 residues. The CDR3 sequence is CASSQAGTVYNEQFF. In nucleotides, the CDR3 is TGCGCCAGCAGCCAAGCCGGGACAGTCTACAATGAGCAGTTCTTC.

A note on this clone: Other DNA sequences in this sample translate to the same CDR3. V is TRBV7-9 and J is TRBJ1-1; D ambiguous. The CDR3 consists of 13 residues. Germline V gene lookup returns CDR1 SEHNR and CDR2 FQNEAQ (reference sequence). With 2 bases removed from V and 3 bases from J, the gap between germline ends came to 7 bases. The CDR3 nucleotides read TGTGCCAGCAGCTTAACGGGAGACACTGAAGCTTTCTTT. Protein: CASSLTGDTEAFF.

The chain links TRBV19 to TRBJ1-5, with no clear D. The CDR3 loop spans 15 amino acids. The germline CDR1 and CDR2 sequences are LNHDA and SQIVND (reference sequence). Trimming removed 0 bases from V and 2 bases from J, with 8 bases in between. Here the CDR3 reads CASSIDWAGNQPQHF. In DNA, the CDR3 is TGTGCCAGTAGTATAGATTGGGCAGGCAATCAGCCCCAGCATTTT.

The V call is TRBV7-2, the J call TRBJ1-2; D perhaps matches TRBD1 (5 bases). This CDR3 spans 16 amino acids. Germline loops: CDR1 SGHTA, CDR2 FQGNSA. Trimming took 3 bases from V and 2 from J, leaving 16 bases between them. The CDR3: CASSFSLGGLNYGYTF. The CDR3 DNA reads as TGTGCCAGCAGCTTCTCCCTCGGGGGGTTGAACTATGGCTACACCTTC.

The rearrangement joins TRBV5-4 to TRBJ2-3; 14 bases match TRBD2. CDR3 length: 14 residues. Per the germline V gene, CDR1 is SGHNT and CDR2 is YYREEE (reference sequence). V dropped 5 bases and J dropped 10; count of bases not matched to a gene: 6. The CDR3: CASSQRTSGGPQYF. The CDR3 bases are TGTGCCAGCAGTCAGAGGACTAGCGGGGGGCCGCAGTATTTT.

In its sample, this clone was seen a few times. This chain joins TRBV7-9 and TRBJ2-1, with 10 positions matching TRBD1. V trimming: 5 bases; J trimming: 8 bases; junction bases outside the gene matches: 9. The germline gives CDR1 SEHNR, CDR2 FQNEAQ (reference sequence). The CDR3 is 15 residues long. CDR3 in DNA: TGTGCCAGCAGCCCGGGACAGGGGATTTTTCATGAGCAGTTCTTC. The encoded protein is CASSPGQGIFHEQFF.

This clone was found a few times. The V gene is TRBV6-4, the J gene TRBJ1-4; weak D call: TRBD1 (5 bases). The CDR3 extends over 15 amino acids. Germline CDR1 and CDR2: MRHNA and SNTAGT. Trimming stripped 0 bases from V and 6 bases from J, with 11 bases between. CDR3 protein: CASSDSAREDEKLFF. CDR3 bases: TGTGCCAGCAGTGACTCGGCCAGGGAAGATGAAAAACTGTTTTTT.

Notes on this clone: One end of the junction varies from germline; a read error may be responsible. This chain connects TRBV28 to TRBJ1-1; 10 bases fit TRBD1. In germline, CDR1 is MDHEN, CDR2 SYDVKM. This CDR3 contains 15 residues. CDR3 in DNA: TGTGTCAGCAGTCTACGACAGGGGGCCTACACTGAAGCTTTCTTT. Encoded protein: CVSSLRQGAYTEAFF.

The rearrangement joins TRBV9 to TRBJ1-2; a weak D match, TRBD1 (5 bases). The V end lost 0 bases, the J end lost 7 bases, and 16 bases lay between the germline ends. Germline V gene lookup returns CDR1 SGDLS and CDR2 YYNGEE. This CDR3 has 15 residues. In nucleotides, the CDR3 is TGTGCCAGCAGCGTAGCCGGGACTCGGGACTCTGGCTACACCTTC. Protein sequence: CASSVAGTRDSGYTF.

A single count supports this clone. J is TRBJ2-5 and V is TRBV18; D may be TRBD1 (5 bases). The V end lost 3 bases, the J end lost 3 bases, and 14 bases lay between the germline ends. CDR3 length: 15 residues. Germline V CDR1 and CDR2: KGHSH, LQKENI. The DNA of the CDR3 is TGTGCCAGCTCACCCCTTCAGGGAACCAAAGAGACCCAGTACTTC. Protein product: CASSPLQGTKETQYF.

The DNA of the CDR3 is TGTGCCAGCACCTCCCGGGACAGCCTTAATTCACCCCTCCACTTT. Its translation is CASTSRDSLNSPLHF. The chain joins TRBV5-6 to TRBJ1-6; 7 bases are a match to TRBD1. Germline lookup yields CDR1 SGHDT and CDR2 YYEEEE. The junction had 9 bases not matched to a gene; V was cut back by 6 bases and J by 6 bases. This CDR3 has 15 amino acids.

The count of this clone is one. The chain uses TRBV14 and TRBJ1-2, with a weak D call TRBD1 (6 bases). CDR1 is SGHDN, CDR2 FVKESK, per germline. V was clipped by 5 bases and J by 3 bases, with 13 bases between them. This CDR3 contains 14 residues. CDR3 coding DNA: TGTGCCAGCAGCGATTACAGGGAAGACTATGGCTACACCTTC. It specifies CASSDYREDYGYTF. The variable domain in full, with the rest retrieved from reference TRBV14 and TRBJ1-2, is EAGVTQFPSHSVIEKGQTVTLRCDPISGHDNLYWYRRVMGKEIKFLLHFVKESKQDESGMPNNRFLAERTGGTYSTLKVQPAELEDSGVYFCASSDYREDYGYTFGSGTRLTVV.

The chain couples TRBV6-5 to TRBJ1-1, with D perhaps TRBD1 (5 bases). CDR1 and CDR2 (germline): MNHEY, SVGAGI. V dropped 5 bases and J dropped 4 bases, with 17 bases sitting between them. This CDR3 has 15 residues. The CDR3 spells CASSHPPGVSTEAFF. CDR3 nucleotide sequence: TGTGCCAGCAGTCACCCGCCGGGGGTGAGCACTGAAGCTTTCTTT.

The chain couples TRBV4-1 to TRBJ2-7; 9 nucleotides match TRBD2. With 4 bases clipped from V and 0 bases from J, the junction kept 10 bases outside the gene matches. Per the germline V gene, CDR1 is MGHRA and CDR2 is YSYEKL. This CDR3 contains 17 residues. In nucleotides, the CDR3 is TGCGCCAGCAGCCGCTCGGGGGGTAGCGGGGGCTCCTACGAGCAGTACTTC. Translated: CASSRSGGSGGSYEQYF.

The chain links TRBV5-1 to TRBJ2-1, with 11 bases identical to TRBD2. The germline V gene has CDR1 SGHRS and CDR2 YFSETQ. After removal of 4 bases from V and 10 bases from J, the junction contained 7 bases not matched to a gene. This CDR3 spans 14 amino acids. The CDR3 bases are TGCGCCAGCAGCCCAATAGCGGGGGGGCCGGAGCAGTTCTTC. Translated: CASSPIAGGPEQFF.

V and J are TRBV2 and TRBJ1-5; 7 nucleotides agree with TRBD1. CDR1 and CDR2 (germline): SNHLY, FYNNEI. CDR3 size: 15 residues. The V segment lost 2 bases and the J segment 1 base; nucleotides outside the gene matches: 2. The CDR3 sequence: CASSEMGQSNQPQHF. The CDR3 DNA follows: TGTGCCAGCAGTGAAATGGGACAGAGCAATCAGCCCCAGCATTTT.

The V call is TRBV6-6, the J call TRBJ1-2; the match to TRBD1 covers 8 bases. CDR3 length: 13 residues. V shed 6 bases, J shed 4 bases, and the junction held 4 bases outside the gene matches. The germline gives CDR1 MNHNY, CDR2 SVGAGI (reference sequence). The chain's CDR3 is CASSPTGGYGYTF. The DNA for the CDR3 is TGTGCCAGCAGCCCTACAGGGGGCTATGGCTACACCTTC.

This clone was found a few times. V is TRBV6-6 and J is TRBJ2-6; possibly TRBD2 for D (6 bases). CDR1 is MNHNY, CDR2 SVGAGI, per germline (reference sequence). Trimming stripped 5 bases from V and 2 bases from J, with 10 bases between. The CDR3 is made up of 15 amino acids. CDR3 bases: TGTGCCAGCAGTGGAGGGGATACTGGGGCCAACGTCCTGACTTTC. The encoded protein is CASSGGDTGANVLTF.

This rearrangement joins TRBV10-3 to TRBJ2-5, with 9 bases identical to TRBD1. CDR3 length: 15 amino acids. Germline V lookup: CDR1 ENHRY, CDR2 SYGVKD. Germline trimming cut 7 bases from V and 4 bases from J; bases unmatched to any gene: 10. In DNA form, the CDR3 reads TGTGCCATCAAGCCGGGACAGGGCGTTCCAGAGACCCAGTACTTC. This translates into CAIKPGQGVPETQYF.

The chain employs TRBV6-5 and TRBJ2-1; D possibly corresponds to TRBD1 (6 bases). CDR3 length: 11 residues. Germline lookup yields CDR1 MNHEY and CDR2 SVGAGI. V was trimmed by 4 bases and J by 10 bases, leaving 8 bases between them. CDR3 protein: CASSSGTEQFF. DNA of the CDR3: TGTGCCAGCAGTTCCGGGACAGAGCAGTTCTTC.